This TCR beta chain was recovered during a study of identical twins. Comment on this clonotype: Its antigen is currently unknown.

This CDR3 comprises 12 residues. Germline V lookup: CDR1 SEHNR, CDR2 FQNEAQ (reference sequence). V dropped 8 bases and J dropped 1 base, with 6 bases sitting between them. TCRdb itself ran the 5' RACE reads through MiXCR, one entry per CDR3 protein. The table has hundreds of thousands of distinct CDR3 sequences, 5.5% to 7% seen once. Whole-study findings and limits: Where out-of-frame alpha sequences were twin-shared, they showed excess low generation probability.

These sequences were also reported in another study, on yellow fever vaccine responses in identical twins.

The chain couples TRBV7-9 to TRBJ1-3; D unresolved. Specimen: memory (CD45RO+) T cells sorted from blood. This TCR was sampled from a woman aged 18-29 years in good health. CDR3 in DNA: TGTGCCAGCGGGCGGTCTGGAAACACCATATATTTT. It yields the protein CASGRSGNTIYF.